This T cell receptor (beta chain) came from a study of T cells after yellow fever vaccination. Study-level findings and limits: Post-booster samples contained most primary-vaccination clones (more than 95% CD4, about 85% CD8). The CD4 and CD8 compartments had a small share of their clonotypes in common. FACS-sorted repertoires could contain abundant clonotypes contaminating from the bulk population.

Germline V lookup: CDR1 SGHKS, CDR2 YYEKEE (reference sequence). The V segment lost 4 bases and the J segment 8 bases; nucleotides outside the gene matches: 11. The CDR3 contains 15 residues. Synthesis of TCR cDNA relied on 5'RACE template switching, which attached a universal primer site and UMIs. TCRdb itself ran the 5' RACE reads through MiXCR, one entry per CDR3 protein. The table has about 260,000 distinct CDR3 sequences, roughly 13% seen once. On this clonotype: The target antigen is unknown.

Sequencing used CD4+ T cells sorted from PBMCs, obtained 45 days after the yellow fever booster vaccination. V usage is TRBV5-5 and J usage is TRBJ2-4; 8 nucleotides match TRBD1. The sequence was collected from a man aged 25-45 years who received the YFV17D yellow fever vaccine. CDR3 sequence: CASSGTTGEMDIQYF. The CDR3 DNA sequence: TGTGCCAGCAGCGGAACGACAGGGGAAATGGACATTCAGTACTTC.